This T cell receptor beta chain was retrieved from a study of breast tumors, draining lymph nodes, adjacent tissues. CDR3 length equals 15 residues. V lost 7 bases and J 3 bases, leaving 18 bases between the germline ends. From germline, CDR1 is SNHLY and CDR2 FYNNEI. TCRdb analysed the multiplex PCR reads with MiXCR anew, one entry per CDR3 protein. The table includes over 60,000 distinct CDR3 sequences, around 60% detected once. Study-wide results and limits: Luminal-like breast cancer showed significantly higher tumor–nontumor repertoire similarity than basal-like. The data were judged consistent with most tumor T cells coming from lymph node and expanding in tumor. Tumors had less TCR diversity than lymph nodes, more than nontumor tissue.

This clonotype appeared many times. Its antigen remains unknown. This sequence joins TRBV2 and TRBJ2-5; D tentatively fits TRBD1 or TRBD2 (5 bases each). This TCR derives from a female donor with breast cancer. Some clones in this sample may be carry-over from other donors' samples. Sequencing used breast tumor tissue. For the CDR3, the DNA is TGTGCCAGCACCAAGGGGTGGACTGGCGAAGAGACCCAGTACTTC. This sequence encodes CASTKGWTGEETQYF.